This is a list of T cell receptor beta chains from one sample in a study of T-cell memory formation after mild COVID-19. Using its own MiXCR run on the 5' RACE reads, TCRdb lists one record per CDR3 protein. The table has about 430,000 distinct CDR3 sequences, around 24% seen once. The sample taken for sequencing was PBMCs or a T cell subset sorted from them (not recorded which). The receptors were sampled from an adult woman who had mild COVID-19 (a few samples of this study predate the infection). Cell type and time point are not known. Both conserved end residues are part of each CDR3. A D gene is named only where the DNA matches it firmly. Clone size is stated in some rows and not others, as once, few, many or a class when expanded.

D gene	J gene	clone size	V gene	CDR3 length	CDR3 DNA	CDR3 protein
TRBD2	TRBJ2-3	many	TRBV4-3	15	TGCGCCAGCAGAGGACTAGCGGGAGATTCGGGTACGCAGTATTTT	CASRGLAGDSGTQYF
NA	TRBJ2-3	few	TRBV7-9	15	TGTGCCAGCAGCTTAGATAGCCGCTCCACAGATACGCAGTATTTT	CASSLDSRSTDTQYF
NA	TRBJ2-3	NA	TRBV20-1	14	TGCAGTGCTAGAGAGGGCACAGGCACAGATACGCAGTATTTT	CSAREGTGTDTQYF
NA	TRBJ1-2	NA	TRBV4-2	16	TGTGCCAGCAGCCAATTGGCGGGGTCAGCTAACTATGGCTACACCTTC	CASSQLAGSANYGYTF
TRBD2	TRBJ2-5	few	TRBV24-1	15	TGTGCCACCAGTGATGGTTCACGGGGGGGAGAGACCCAGTACTTC	CATSDGSRGGETQYF
NA	TRBJ2-7	few	TRBV12-3/TRBV12-4	17	TGTGCCAGCAGTTTAGGGAGAGGGGTGACTCAGGTATACGAGCAGTACTTC	CASSLGRGVTQVYEQYF
NA	TRBJ1-1	few	TRBV4-2	16	TGTGCCAGCAGCCAAGATCTAACAGACATGAACACTGAAGCTTTCTTT	CASSQDLTDMNTEAFF
TRBD2	TRBJ2-5	few	TRBV7-9	16	TGTGCCAGCAGTCTCGGGACTAGCGGGATCCAAGAGACCCAGTACTTC	CASSLGTSGIQETQYF
NA	TRBJ2-7	NA	TRBV2	14	TGTGCCAGCAGTGAACGGCAGGGATCCTACGAGCAGTACTTC	CASSERQGSYEQYF
NA	TRBJ2-5	NA	TRBV20-1	14	TGCAGTGCTAGAGAGGGGGACTCGCGGGAGACCCAGTACTTC	CSAREGDSRETQYF
NA	TRBJ2-2	few	TRBV4-2	13	TGTGCCAGCAGCCAAGAGGTGGCCGGGGAGCTGTTTTTT	CASSQEVAGELFF
TRBD1	TRBJ2-3	few	TRBV5-1	15	TGCGCCAGCAGAAAGAGGGACAGGGGCACAGATACGCAGTATTTT	CASRKRDRGTDTQYF
NA	TRBJ2-1	few	TRBV5-1	12	TGCGCCAGCAGCTTGGGGCAGGGAGGTTTAGTCTTC	CASSLGQGGLVF
NA	TRBJ2-3	NA	TRBV14	13	TGTGCCAGCAGCCAAGATATCGAGAATACGCAGTATTTT	CASSQDIENTQYF
TRBD2	TRBJ2-5	NA	TRBV18	20	TGTGCCAGCTCACCACTCGAGGGACTAGCGGGAGGGCCAACCGGGCGGACCCAGTACTTC	CASSPLEGLAGGPTGRTQYF
NA	TRBJ2-7	NA	TRBV28	15	TGTGCCAGCAGTTCAGCCACGGGTCCGCCCTACGAGCAGTACTTC	CASSSATGPPYEQYF
TRBD2	TRBJ2-7	NA	TRBV20-1	14	TGCAGTGCTGTGGCGGGGGGTACCTCCTACGAGCAGTACTTC	CSAVAGGTSYEQYF
NA	TRBJ2-7	NA	TRBV20-1	14	TGCAGTGCTAGAGTGCAGGGGCGCCCCTACGAGCAGTACTTC	CSARVQGRPYEQYF
NA	TRBJ2-5	NA	TRBV7-2	14	TGTGCCAGCAGCTTTTCACACGTTCAAGAGACCCAGTACTTC	CASSFSHVQETQYF
TRBD2	TRBJ2-5	NA	TRBV6-1	16	TGTGCCAGCAGCCTACTAGCGGGAGGGCCTGGAGAGACCCAGTACTTC	CASSLLAGGPGETQYF
NA	TRBJ1-2	few	TRBV2	12	TGTGCCAGCAGCCTGGGACTAATTAGCTACACCTTC	CASSLGLISYTF
NA	TRBJ2-3	few	TRBV4-1	15	TGCGCCAGCAGCCAAGATACGCGCAGGACAGATACGCAGTATTTT	CASSQDTRRTDTQYF
NA	TRBJ1-5	few	TRBV4-1	17	TGCGCCAGCAGCCAAGATAGCCGGCTCGGGAGCAATCAGCCCCAGCATTTT	CASSQDSRLGSNQPQHF
NA	TRBJ1-1	NA	TRBV7-9	14	TGTGCCAGCAGCTTAGATGGGACCGCATTGAGAGCTTTCTTT	CASSLDGTALRAFF
NA	TRBJ2-2	NA	TRBV20-1	14	TGCAGTGCTAGAGATTTAGAAAACACCGGGGAGCTGTTTTTT	CSARDLENTGELFF
TRBD2	TRBJ2-3	few	TRBV5-1	14	TGCGCCAGCAGCTTTACTAGCGGGGCAGATACGCAGTATTTT	CASSFTSGADTQYF
NA	TRBJ2-2	few	TRBV7-9	17	TGTGCCAGCACCGTGGGCGGAGGGGACAGCAACACCGGGGAGCTGTTTTTT	CASTVGGGDSNTGELFF
TRBD1	TRBJ2-2	few	TRBV12-3/TRBV12-4	15	TGTGCCAGCACTCCCTGGACAGGCATCACCGGGGAGCTGTTTTTT	CASTPWTGITGELFF
TRBD2	TRBJ2-1	NA	TRBV23-1	18	TGCGCCAGCAGCCCACCGGGACTAGCGGGAGAAAGTGACAATGAGCAGTTCTTC	CASSPPGLAGESDNEQFF
NA	TRBJ1-1	few	TRBV3-1	15	TGTGCCAGCAGCCAAGATCTAGGGGTCGACACTGAAGCTTTCTTT	CASSQDLGVDTEAFF
NA	TRBJ2-3	NA	TRBV24-1	15	TGTGCCACCAGTGAGGGTTGGACCGGGACAGATACGCAGTATTTT	CATSEGWTGTDTQYF
TRBD1	TRBJ1-6	once	TRBV5-1	16	TGCGCCAGCAGCTTGGGCGGACAGGGGTTGAATTCACCCCTCCACTTT	CASSLGGQGLNSPLHF
TRBD1	TRBJ2-1	NA	TRBV7-9	15	TGTGCCAGCAGCTTGCCGGGACAGGGAATCAATGAGCAGTTCTTC	CASSLPGQGINEQFF
TRBD1	TRBJ1-2	NA	TRBV7-3	17	TGTGCCAGCAGCTCGGAAGGACAGGGACGGGGCTTCTATGGCTACACCTTC	CASSSEGQGRGFYGYTF
NA	TRBJ2-4	NA	TRBV2	13	TGTGCCAGCAAACCGGGGAGCTTAGACATTCAGTACTTC	CASKPGSLDIQYF
NA	TRBJ2-1	NA	TRBV6-6	14	TGTGCCAGCAGTTACGGCGGGGAGAACAATGAGCAGTTCTTC	CASSYGGENNEQFF
TRBD1	TRBJ1-5	few	TRBV12-3/TRBV12-4	15	TGTGCCAGCAGTTTAAGGGGGCAAGCGAGTCAGCCCCAGCATTTT	CASSLRGQASQPQHF
NA	TRBJ2-2	NA	TRBV20-1	17	TGCAGTGCTCTCCCTAGAAAGCTCAGGGGTAACACCGGGGAGCTGTTTTTT	CSALPRKLRGNTGELFF
NA	TRBJ1-6	many	TRBV12-3/TRBV12-4	17	TGTGCCAGCAGTTTTAACCGGGGCGCAGGGCGGGATTCACCCCTCCACTTT	CASSFNRGAGRDSPLHF
NA	TRBJ2-2	NA	TRBV6-5	16	TGTGCCAGCCGTTTGGATTGGCGGACTCTCACCGGGGAGCTGTTTTTT	CASRLDWRTLTGELFF
TRBD2	TRBJ2-3	few	TRBV20-1	16	TGCAGTGCTAGCCCATGGACGGGGCGGGGGGAAGATACGCAGTATTTT	CSASPWTGRGEDTQYF
NA	TRBJ2-7	NA	TRBV19	18	TGTGCCAGTAGTGTGTCAGCAGCGGTGGACTACCTACCCTACGAGCAGTACTTC	CASSVSAAVDYLPYEQYF
NA	TRBJ2-7	NA	TRBV20-1	17	TGCAGTGCTAGAGCCGCGGGCCAAGGACTCCTCTCCTACGAGCAGTACTTC	CSARAAGQGLLSYEQYF
NA	TRBJ2-1	few	TRBV20-1	11	TGCAGTGCCCAGCAGGCCAATGAGCAGTTCTTC	CSAQQANEQFF
TRBD2	TRBJ2-5	NA	TRBV3-1	15	TGTGCCAGCAGCCAGGGACTAGCGGGAGGAGAGACCCAGTACTTC	CASSQGLAGGETQYF
NA	TRBJ2-1	NA	TRBV6-1	11	TGTGCCAGCAGCCCAGGGGCACTGGAGTTCTTC	CASSPGALEFF
NA	TRBJ2-2	few	TRBV5-5	17	TGTGCCAGCAGCTTATCGATTAGGGGCGGACCCCGAGGGGAGCTGTATTTT	CASSLSIRGGPRGELYF
TRBD1	TRBJ2-5	NA	TRBV5-1	16	TGCGCCAGCAGCTCAGGACCGGGACAGGACCAGAGGGACCAGTACTTC	CASSSGPGQDQRDQYF
TRBD1	TRBJ2-1	NA	TRBV12-3/TRBV12-4	15	TGTGCCAGCAGTTCCATGAACCGGGACAGGGTTGAGCAGTTCTTC	CASSSMNRDRVEQFF
TRBD2	TRBJ2-1	many	TRBV10-3	16	TGTGCCATCAGTGTGGGGCTAGCGGGAGATAGGAATGAGCAGTTCTTC	CAISVGLAGDRNEQFF
NA	TRBJ2-3	NA	TRBV15	15	TGTGCCACCAGCAGAGATCTAGGAGGTGGCGATACGCAGTATTTT	CATSRDLGGGDTQYF
NA	TRBJ1-1	NA	TRBV12-3/TRBV12-4	14	TGTGCCAGCAGTTTAGGCGCAGGGATTGCTGAAGCTTTCTTT	CASSLGAGIAEAFF
NA	TRBJ2-2	NA	TRBV4-1	18	TGCGCCAGCAGCCAAGAAGGTGTGCAGGGGATGAACACCGGGGAGCTGTTTTTT	CASSQEGVQGMNTGELFF
TRBD1	TRBJ1-2	once	TRBV30	16	TGTGCCTGGAGTGTTTCCAGGACAGGGGGGAACTATGGCTACACCTTC	CAWSVSRTGGNYGYTF
NA	TRBJ2-7	few	TRBV6-6	16	TGTGCCAGCCGAAACAGGAGCGCCCGGAACAACTACGAGCAGTACTTC	CASRNRSARNNYEQYF
NA	TRBJ1-1	NA	TRBV18	14	TGTGCCAGCTCACCCTACGGGGAGGGGAGTGAAGCTTTCTTT	CASSPYGEGSEAFF